Listed here are 10 T cell receptor beta chains from one sample, sequenced in a study of T-cell reconstitution after alpha-beta-depleted transplantation in children. Using unique molecular identifiers, the investigators prepared the TCRbeta library. TCRdb redid the calling of the PCR reads with MiXCR, one entry per CDR3 protein. The table lists about 900,000 distinct CDR3 sequences, around 30% of them singletons. Sample: PBMCs, mostly from graft donor cells, taken 360 days after TCRalphabeta/CD19-depleted stem cell transplant. Source of these receptors: a boy younger than two who had a stem cell transplant for SCID, so the T cells may come from the graft donor.

This clonotype was observed a few times. The chain links TRBV12-3 or TRBV12-4 to TRBJ1-2; D remains unclear. This CDR3 is built from 11 residues. V was clipped by 3 bases and J by 8 bases, with 7 bases between them. The CDR3 coding sequence is TGTGCCAGCAGTTTCATGGGGGGCTACACCTTC. Protein product: CASSFMGGYTF.

The chain carries TRBV18 and TRBJ1-2, with unresolved D. Germline V gives CDR1 KGHSH, CDR2 LQKENI. The V end was cut by 5 bases, the J end by 2 bases, with 15 bases between. This CDR3 is 15 amino acids long. CDR3: CASSSHQGGNYGYTF. The CDR3 DNA reads TGTGCCAGCTCATCACACCAAGGTGGCAACTATGGCTACACCTTC.

This clonotype was recorded a few times. The V gene is TRBV6-5, the J gene TRBJ2-7; D is ambiguous. V lost 4 bases to trimming and J lost 1 base, with 14 bases between them. Germline CDR1 and CDR2: MNHEY and SVGAGI. The CDR3 sequence is 15 residues long. DNA of the CDR3: TGTGCCAGCAGTTCGACCTGGTCCGCGTCCTACGAGCAGTACTTC. The encoded protein is CASSSTWSASYEQYF.

This rearrangement joins TRBV2 to TRBJ1-5; D unresolved. Trimming shortened V by 0 bases and J by 2 bases, and 8 bases separated the two germline ends. The CDR3 covers 15 residues. From germline, CDR1 is SNHLY and CDR2 FYNNEI. The CDR3 loop reads CASSEAWQGNQPQHF. The CDR3 DNA follows: TGTGCCAGCAGTGAAGCGTGGCAGGGCAATCAGCCCCAGCATTTT.

This clonotype was seen a handful of times. The V call is TRBV6-5, the J call TRBJ2-7, with a possible D match to TRBD2 (6 bases). Germline CDR1 and CDR2: MNHEY and SVGAGI. V was shortened by 0 bases and J by 9 bases, with 12 bases between the two germline ends. This CDR3 has 13 residues. CDR3 protein: CASSYSRGGVQYF. The CDR3 nucleotides read TGTGCCAGCAGTTACTCGCGGGGCGGTGTGCAGTACTTC.

The chain combines TRBV5-1 with TRBJ2-5; 15 bases match TRBD2. Trimming cost V 0 bases and J 4 bases; bases outside gene matches: 10. In germline, CDR1 is SGHRS, CDR2 YFSETQ. This CDR3 region has 19 residues. The CDR3 DNA sequence: TGCGCCAGCAGCTTGGCCTGGACTAGCGGGGGGGCCGGGGGAGAGACCCAGTACTTC. Amino acid sequence: CASSLAWTSGGAGGETQYF.

This chain connects TRBV20-1 to TRBJ2-1; 13 bases match TRBD2. Germline-derived CDR1 and CDR2 are DFQATT and SNEGSKA (reference sequence). Trimming cost V 2 bases and J 6 bases; bases outside gene matches: 4. There are 15 residues in the CDR3. The CDR3 reads CSARRTSGGTNEQFF. In nucleotides, the CDR3 is TGCAGTGCTAGACGGACTAGCGGGGGCACCAATGAGCAGTTCTTC.

There are a few counts of this clonotype. The V and J genes are TRBV10-3 and TRBJ1-5; D is possibly TRBD1 (5 bases). Between the trimmed V and J ends, which lost 4 bases and 0 bases, there was a span of 13 bases. The CDR3 totals 16 residues. CDR1 ENHRY and CDR2 SYGVKD come from the germline V gene. This CDR3 is CAISVGAGDSNQPQHF. For the CDR3, the DNA is TGTGCCATCAGTGTAGGGGCAGGCGATAGCAATCAGCCCCAGCATTTT.

This clonotype was recorded a few times. The chain joins TRBV2 to TRBJ2-5; 13 bases are shared with TRBD2. The V and J ends lost 4 bases and 4 bases, in that order; junction bases with no gene match: 6. The CDR3 loop spans 16 amino acids. Per germline, CDR1 SNHLY and CDR2 FYNNEI. The CDR3 nucleotides read TGTGCCAGCAGTGCCACGACTAGCGGGGGGTCAGAGACCCAGTACTTC. Translating it yields CASSATTSGGSETQYF.

This clonotype occurred a few times. The chain links TRBV13 to TRBJ2-1, with 9 bases lining up with TRBD2. V dropped 7 bases and J dropped 2; count of bases not matched to a gene: 12. The CDR3 has 17 amino acids. CDR1 and CDR2 from the germline V gene are PRHDT and FYEKMQ (reference sequence). CDR3 in DNA: TGTGCCAGCACCTCTGCCAGGGCGGGGGGGCCCTACAATGAGCAGTTCTTC. Translating it yields CASTSARAGGPYNEQFF.